Included here is one TCR beta chain sequence, with context. The antigen is not known. The data derive from a study of Ad26.COV2.S vaccination and SARS-CoV-2 variants. About the study: Intramuscular Ad26.COV2.S doses were given once or twice, 56 days apart. Whole-study findings and limits: Similar non-spike TCR breadth was observed in recipients of vaccine and of placebo.

There are 17 residues in the CDR3. Germline values: CDR1 KGHDR, CDR2 SFDVKD. Trimming stripped 8 bases from V and 0 bases from J, with 16 bases between. The treatment: roughly 19 received Ad26.COV2.S at low or high dose, single or two shots; 5 received placebo; per-sample allocation not given. Each sample was drawn 63 days after the first injection (of vaccine or placebo). Ad26.COV2.S expressed prefusion-stabilized spike from the original Wuhan strain. Produced via immunoSEQ multiplex PCR; TCRdb's table is partial and in-frame only. The table has fewer than 400,000 clones, around 84% seen once. Sequences were derived from peripheral blood, sampled in a trial of Ad26.COV2.S vaccine versus placebo. The receptor was derived from a person between 18 and 60 years old who received the Ad26.COV2.S COVID-19 vaccine or a placebo. V gene TRBV24-1 combines with J gene TRBJ1-6; a possible D gene is TRBD1 (6 bases). The CDR3 loop is CATNTGTLFSYNSPLHF. Here the CDR3 DNA reads TGTGCCACCAATACCGGGACACTCTTCTCCTATAATTCACCCCTCCACTTT.